Below are 21 T cell receptor beta chains sequenced from a single sample in a study of blood T cell repertoires in COVID-19 (dated by TCRdb to the early 2020s). The library relied on the immunoSEQ multiplex PCR assay. TCRdb took this table from immuneACCESS and kept in-frame rearrangements with V and J called. Such tables lack part of the clones; where checked against another copy, unresolved V genes explain under half of the gap, and the rest is unexplained. In this sample the table shows over 200,000 clones, approximately 81% of which occur a single time. The ten largest clones add up to about a sixth of the sample. The specimen sequenced was peripheral blood. These receptors were obtained from a woman aged 80 or older with active or convalescent COVID-19.

The chain combines TRBV14 with TRBJ1-1; D is unresolved. Looked up from germline, CDR1 is SGHDN and CDR2 is FVKESK. The CDR3 contains 13 residues. V dropped 1 base and J dropped 5 bases, with 8 bases sitting between them. CDR3 in DNA: TGTGCCAGCAGCCAAGTACATCGAACTGAAGCTTTCTTT. It encodes CASSQVHRTEAFF.

V usage is TRBV28 and J usage is TRBJ2-3, with D tentatively TRBD2 (7 bases). Trimming cost V 10 bases and J 1 base, with 18 bases left between them. This CDR3 is 15 amino acids long. Germline loops: CDR1 MDHEN, CDR2 SYDVKM. DNA for the CDR3: TGTGCCACCAAGGGGGGGACGCTTCGCACAGATACGCAGTATTTT. This gives the protein CATKGGTLRTDTQYF.

The J gene is TRBJ2-2, the V gene TRBV11-2, with a weak D call TRBD2 (5 bases). Germline CDR1 SGHAT, CDR2 FQNNGV. This CDR3 is built from 17 residues. V lost 3 bases, J lost 0 bases, and 14 bases lay in between. CDR3 sequence: CASSLRPGFANTGELFF. The CDR3 DNA follows: TGTGCCAGCAGCTTGAGACCGGGATTCGCGAACACCGGGGAGCTGTTTTTT.

The chain is built from TRBV2 and TRBJ2-2, with 10 bases identical to TRBD2. Germline V gene data show CDR1 as SNHLY and CDR2 as FYNNEI. CDR3 size: 15 residues. V trimming: 5 bases; J trimming: 3 bases; junction bases outside the gene matches: 3. CDR3 region: CASSQLAGYTGELFF. The CDR3 DNA is TGTGCCAGCAGTCAACTAGCGGGATACACCGGGGAGCTGTTTTTT.

This clone was picked up a small number of times. The genes are TRBV7-2 and TRBJ2-7; 7 positions agree with TRBD1. Germline CDR1 reads SGHTA; CDR2 reads FQGNSA. The V segment lost 1 base and the J segment 6 bases; nucleotides outside the gene matches: 0. The CDR3 totals 12 residues. The CDR3: CASSLDRGEQYF. Here the CDR3 DNA reads TGTGCCAGCAGCTTAGACAGGGGCGAGCAGTACTTC.

This clone was seen only once. The chain couples TRBV9 to TRBJ2-5; TRBD2 agrees at 10 bases. CDR3 length: 16 amino acids. V dropped 4 bases and J dropped 4; count of bases not matched to a gene: 10. The germline V gene has CDR1 SGDLS and CDR2 YYNGEE. The CDR3 DNA reads as TGTGCCAGCAGCCCCCGAGCGGGAGGGGTGGGAGAGACCCAGTACTTC. Protein: CASSPRAGGVGETQYF.

V is TRBV4-3 and J is TRBJ2-5, with 10 bases fitting TRBD1. The CDR3 is 16 amino acids. The V and J ends lost 3 bases and 7 bases, in that order; junction bases with no gene match: 11. Germline values: CDR1 LGHNA, CDR2 YSLEER. The CDR3 sequence is CASSHSFRDRGRTQYF. In nucleotides, the CDR3 is TGCGCCAGCAGCCACTCCTTCCGGGACAGGGGAAGGACCCAGTACTTC.

In its sample, this clone was seen once. The chain combines TRBV12-3 or TRBV12-4 with TRBJ2-1, with D unclear. The CDR3 has 11 amino acids. Trimming removed 1 base from V and 14 bases from J, with 9 bases in between. The CDR3 nucleotides read TGTGCCAGCAGTTTAGGCCTAACTAAGTTCTTC. Translated: CASSLGLTKFF.

The chain couples TRBV5-6 to TRBJ2-2; 7 bases align to TRBD1. Germline CDR1 and CDR2: SGHDT and YYEEEE. This CDR3 comprises 15 residues. The V and J ends lost 4 bases and 3 bases, in that order; junction bases with no gene match: 6. CDR3 in amino acids: CASSRTDRDTGELFF. The CDR3 nucleotides are TGTGCCAGCAGCCGCACAGACAGGGACACCGGGGAGCTGTTTTTT. Looking up the rest from reference TRBV5-6 and TRBJ2-2 gives the full variable domain: DAGVTQSPTHLIKTRGQQVTLRCSPKSGHDTVSWYQQALGQGPQFIFQYYEEEERQRGNFPDRFSGHQFPNYSSELNVNALLLGDSALYLCASSRTDRDTGELFFGEGSRLTVL.

This clone has just a few counts. The genes are TRBV9 and TRBJ1-3, with a tentative D call TRBD1 (5 bases). Looked up from germline, CDR1 is SGDLS and CDR2 is YYNGEE. This CDR3 region has 17 residues. Trimming removed 3 bases at V and 2 bases at J, with 18 bases between. The chain's CDR3 is CASSAVDLGLTGNTIYF. The CDR3, as DNA: TGTGCCAGCAGCGCGGTAGACCTGGGACTAACTGGAAACACCATATATTTT. Full variable domain (remainder filled in from reference TRBV9 and TRBJ1-3): DSGVTQTPKHLITATGQRVTLRCSPRSGDLSVYWYQQSLDQGLQFLIQYYNGEERAKGNILERFSAQQFPDLHSELNLSSLELGDSALYFCASSAVDLGLTGNTIYFGEGSWLTVV.

This sequence joins TRBV9 and TRBJ2-7; tentatively, D is TRBD1 (7 bases). The CDR3 consists of 14 residues. V was shortened by 4 bases and J by 4 bases, with 15 bases between the two germline ends. CDR1 SGDLS and CDR2 YYNGEE come from the germline V gene. The CDR3 sequence is CASSTTQGGYEQYF. DNA of the CDR3: TGTGCCAGCAGCACAACGCAGGGGGGTTACGAGCAGTACTTC.

For the CDR3, the DNA is TGTGCCAGCAGTTACACCTTAGCGGGAGTAACTGATACGCAGTATTTT. It yields the protein CASSYTLAGVTDTQYF. This chain links TRBV6-5 with TRBJ2-3; 9 nucleotides match TRBD2. The CDR3 contains 16 residues. The V gene end was trimmed by 2 bases and the J gene end by 6 bases; junction bases not matched to a gene: 9. Per germline, CDR1 MNHEY and CDR2 SVGAGI.

The chain is built from TRBV15 and TRBJ2-5, with D possibly matching TRBD1 (6 bases). This CDR3 spans 13 amino acids. Germline lookup yields CDR1 LNHNV and CDR2 YYDKDF (reference sequence). The germline V and J ends were trimmed by 1 base and 6 bases, with 9 bases remaining between them. CDR3 amino acids: CATSRGRGKTQYF. The CDR3 DNA reads as TGTGCCACCAGCAGAGGCAGGGGAAAGACCCAGTACTTC.

Here the CDR3 DNA reads TGCGCCAGCAGACCCGGGAGCTCTGGGGCCAACGTCCTGACTTTC. This codes for CASRPGSSGANVLTF. This chain links TRBV5-1 with TRBJ2-6; perhaps TRBD2 as D (6 bases). V shed 5 bases and J shed 0 bases, with 9 bases lying between them. This CDR3 region has 15 residues. From germline, CDR1 is SGHRS and CDR2 YFSETQ.

This chain links TRBV5-1 with TRBJ2-2; 7 bases align to TRBD2. This CDR3 has 16 amino acids. Germline CDR1 and CDR2: SGHRS and YFSETQ. Losses at the gene ends were 3 bases for V and 5 bases for J; bases not matched to a gene: 10. CDR3 region: CASSWEGSQPTGELFF. CDR3 nucleotide sequence: TGCGCCAGCAGCTGGGAGGGGTCCCAACCTACCGGGGAGCTGTTTTTT.

This sequence joins TRBV7-2 and TRBJ2-2; TRBD2 matches 7 bases. Germline V gene lookup returns CDR1 SGHTA and CDR2 FQGNSA. J lost 6 bases, V lost 1 base, and 8 bases had no gene match. This CDR3 has 16 amino acids. CDR3: CASSLEPAGSSGELFF. DNA for the CDR3: TGTGCCAGCAGCTTAGAGCCAGCGGGGTCGTCCGGGGAGCTGTTTTTT.

This chain links TRBV10-3 with TRBJ1-1; 9 bases fit TRBD1. The CDR3 loop spans 16 amino acids. The germline gives CDR1 ENHRY, CDR2 SYGVKD. V trimming: 2 bases; J trimming: 2 bases; junction bases outside the gene matches: 6. The CDR3 DNA reads TGTGCCATCAGTGAGCCTTGGACAGGGGTAAACACTGAAGCTTTCTTT. Amino acid sequence: CAISEPWTGVNTEAFF.

As to this clone: No conserved phenylalanine or tryptophan ends this CDR3, so it is likely a read error. The V call is TRBV6-6, the J call TRBJ1-6; unclear D gene. The CDR3 is made up of 12 amino acids. V dropped 8 bases and J dropped 10 bases, with 12 bases sitting between them. Germline CDR1 MNHNY, CDR2 SVGAGI (reference sequence). The CDR3 here is CASAPAASPLHL. The CDR3 nucleotides read TGTGCCAGCGCACCCGCGGCGTCACCCCTCCACCTT.

This chain joins TRBV9 and TRBJ1-5; possibly TRBD1 for D (6 bases). Looked up from germline, CDR1 is SGDLS and CDR2 is YYNGEE. This CDR3 is 15 amino acids long. The V and J ends lost 4 bases and 4 bases respectively, with 15 bases between them. CDR3 coding DNA: TGTGCCAGCAGCAAAGGGGGGGACCGGAATCAGCCCCAGCATTTT. Encoded protein: CASSKGGDRNQPQHF.

This chain connects TRBV18 to TRBJ2-1; 13 bases map to TRBD2. Germline values: CDR1 KGHSH, CDR2 LQKENI. This CDR3 comprises 16 residues. The J segment lost 4 bases and the V segment lost 6 bases, leaving 6 bases of the junction unmatched. The CDR3 loop reads CASSLGLAGEYNEQFF. CDR3 nucleotide sequence: TGTGCCAGCTCCCTTGGACTAGCGGGGGAGTACAATGAGCAGTTCTTC.

The chain uses TRBV6-2 or TRBV6-3 and TRBJ2-4; 7 nucleotides line up with TRBD2. The CDR3 spans 16 residues. Germline V gene data show CDR1 as MNHEY and CDR2 as SVGEGT. V shed 2 bases and J 4 bases; nucleotides not matched to a gene: 8. CDR3 coding DNA: TGTGCCAGCAGTTACGATGGGGGGAGGGCGAAAAACATTCAGTACTTC. As protein: CASSYDGGRAKNIQYF.